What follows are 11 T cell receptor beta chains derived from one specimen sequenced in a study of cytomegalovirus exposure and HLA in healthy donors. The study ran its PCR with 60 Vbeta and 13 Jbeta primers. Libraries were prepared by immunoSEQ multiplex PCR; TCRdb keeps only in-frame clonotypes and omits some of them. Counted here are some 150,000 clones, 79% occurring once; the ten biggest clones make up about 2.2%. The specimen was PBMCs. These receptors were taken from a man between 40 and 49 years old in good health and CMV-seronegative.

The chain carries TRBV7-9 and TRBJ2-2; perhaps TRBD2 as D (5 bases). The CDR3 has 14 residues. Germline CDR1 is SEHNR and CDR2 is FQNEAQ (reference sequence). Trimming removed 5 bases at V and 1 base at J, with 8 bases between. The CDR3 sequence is CASSPEGNTGELFF. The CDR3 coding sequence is TGTGCCAGCAGCCCAGAGGGGAACACCGGGGAGCTGTTTTTT.

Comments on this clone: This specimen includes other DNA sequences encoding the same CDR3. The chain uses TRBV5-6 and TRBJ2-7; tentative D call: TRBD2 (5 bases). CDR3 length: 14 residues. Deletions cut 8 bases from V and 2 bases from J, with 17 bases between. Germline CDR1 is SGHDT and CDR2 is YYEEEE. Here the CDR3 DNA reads TGTGCCAGTCAGAAAGCGGAGCCACCCTACGAGCAGTACTTC. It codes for CASQKAEPPYEQYF.

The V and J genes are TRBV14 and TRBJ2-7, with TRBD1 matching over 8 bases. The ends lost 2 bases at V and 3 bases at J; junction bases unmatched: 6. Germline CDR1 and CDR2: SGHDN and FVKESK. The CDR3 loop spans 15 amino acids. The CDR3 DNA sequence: TGTGCCAGCAGCCAACTTGGGGACAGGTACTACGAGCAGTACTTC. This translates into CASSQLGDRYYEQYF.

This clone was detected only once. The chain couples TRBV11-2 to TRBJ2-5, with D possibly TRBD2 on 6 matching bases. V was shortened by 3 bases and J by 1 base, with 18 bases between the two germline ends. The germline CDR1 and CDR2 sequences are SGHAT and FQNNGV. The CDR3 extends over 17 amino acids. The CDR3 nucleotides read TGTGCCAGCAGCTTTCCCGGGAGTCCCACCCTCCAAGAGACCCAGTACTTC. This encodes CASSFPGSPTLQETQYF.

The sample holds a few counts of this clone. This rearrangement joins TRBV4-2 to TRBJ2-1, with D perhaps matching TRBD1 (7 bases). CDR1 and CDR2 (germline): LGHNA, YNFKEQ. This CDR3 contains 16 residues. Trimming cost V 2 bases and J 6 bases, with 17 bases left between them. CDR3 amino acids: CASSQRGAGQINEQFF. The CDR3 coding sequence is TGTGCCAGCAGCCAAAGGGGCGCGGGACAGATCAATGAGCAGTTCTTC.

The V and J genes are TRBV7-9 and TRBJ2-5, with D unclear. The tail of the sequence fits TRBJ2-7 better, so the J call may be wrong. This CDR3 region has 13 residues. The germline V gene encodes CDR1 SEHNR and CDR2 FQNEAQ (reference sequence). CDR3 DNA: TGTGCCAGCAGCTTAGGCTTTGCAGGCGAGCAGTACTTC. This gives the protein CASSLGFAGEQYF.

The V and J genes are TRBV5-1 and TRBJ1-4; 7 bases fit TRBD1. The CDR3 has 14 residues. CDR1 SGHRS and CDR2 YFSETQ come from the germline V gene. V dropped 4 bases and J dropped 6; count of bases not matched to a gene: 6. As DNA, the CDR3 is TGCGCCAGCAGCCAGACAGGGCTGGATGAAAAACTGTTTTTT. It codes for CASSQTGLDEKLFF.

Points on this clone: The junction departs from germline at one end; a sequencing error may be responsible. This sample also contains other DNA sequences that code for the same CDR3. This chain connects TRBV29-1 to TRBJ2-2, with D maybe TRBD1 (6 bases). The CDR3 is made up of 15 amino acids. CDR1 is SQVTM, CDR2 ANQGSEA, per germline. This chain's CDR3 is CSFGRGVGGTEELFF. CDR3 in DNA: TGCAGCTTCGGTAGAGGGGTTGGGGGCACCGAGGAGCTGTTCTTT.

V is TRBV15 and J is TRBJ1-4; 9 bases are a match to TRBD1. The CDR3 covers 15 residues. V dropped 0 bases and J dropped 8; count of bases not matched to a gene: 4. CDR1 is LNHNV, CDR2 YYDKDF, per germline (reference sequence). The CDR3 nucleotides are TGTGCCACCAGCAGAGATAGGGGGACAGGGGAAAAACTGTTTTTT. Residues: CATSRDRGTGEKLFF. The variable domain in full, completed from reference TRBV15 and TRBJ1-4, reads DAMVIQNPRYQVTQFGKPVTLSCSQTLNHNVMYWYQQKSSQAPKLLFHYYDKDFNNEADTPDNFQSRRPNTSFCFLDIRSPGLGDTAMYLCATSRDRGTGEKLFFGSGTQLSVL.

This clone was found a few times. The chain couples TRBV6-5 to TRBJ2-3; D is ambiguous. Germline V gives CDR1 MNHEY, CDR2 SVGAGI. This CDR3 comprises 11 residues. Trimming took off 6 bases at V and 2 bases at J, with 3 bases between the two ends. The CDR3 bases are TGTGCCAGCAGATACACAGATACGCAGTATTTT. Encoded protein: CASRYTDTQYF.

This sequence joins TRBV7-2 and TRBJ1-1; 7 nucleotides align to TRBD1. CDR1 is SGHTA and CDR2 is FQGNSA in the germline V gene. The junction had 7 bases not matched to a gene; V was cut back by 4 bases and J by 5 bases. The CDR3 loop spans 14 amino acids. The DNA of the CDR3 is TGTGCCAGCAGCTATCCCAACAGGGGAACTGAAGCTTTCTTT. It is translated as CASSYPNRGTEAFF.